This record concerns one T cell receptor (beta chain) sequence. The entry originates in a study of shared clonotypes between healthy human individuals. Clones were read by immunoSEQ multiplex PCR, and TCRdb kept only the in-frame ones, dropping some. This sample has 950,000 to 1,300,000 clones, with approximately 68% found just once. Participating donors were healthy, HIV-negative adults free of recent acute infections or vaccinations. Trimming cost V 3 bases and J 1 base, with 13 bases left between them. There are 16 residues in the CDR3. The germline CDR1 and CDR2 sequences are LNHDA and SQIVND (reference sequence).

Sequenced input: memory CD4+ T cells sorted from blood. The subset was: CD45RA-negative fraction. The V call is TRBV19, the J call TRBJ1-5, with D possibly matching TRBD1 (5 bases). This receptor was obtained from a man aged 18-30 years in good health. CDR3 sequence: CASSIREGRSNQPQHF. In DNA, the CDR3 is TGTGCCAGTAGTATCCGGGAGGGACGCAGCAATCAGCCCCAGCATTTT.